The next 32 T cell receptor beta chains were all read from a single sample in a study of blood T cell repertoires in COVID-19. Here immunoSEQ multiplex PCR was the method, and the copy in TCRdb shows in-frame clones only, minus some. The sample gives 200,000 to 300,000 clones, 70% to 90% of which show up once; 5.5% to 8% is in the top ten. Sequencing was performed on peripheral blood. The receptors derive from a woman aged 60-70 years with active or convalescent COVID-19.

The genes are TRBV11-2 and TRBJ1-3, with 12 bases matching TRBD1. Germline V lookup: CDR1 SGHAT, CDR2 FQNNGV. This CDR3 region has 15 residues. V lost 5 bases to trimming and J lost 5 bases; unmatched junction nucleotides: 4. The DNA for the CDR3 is TGTGCCAGCAGCCCAAGGGACAGGGGGCGAAACACCATATATTTT. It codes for CASSPRDRGRNTIYF. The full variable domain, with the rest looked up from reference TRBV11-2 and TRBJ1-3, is EAGVAQSPRYKIIEKRQSVAFWCNPISGHATLYWYQQILGQGPKLLIQFQNNGVVDDSQLPKDRFSAERLKGVDSTLKIQPAKLEDSAVYLCASSPRDRGRNTIYFGEGSWLTVV.

The CDR3 is CASSQTPGENTEAFF. The CDR3 DNA reads TGTGCCAGCAGCCAAACCCCAGGGGAGAACACTGAAGCTTTCTTT. The chain employs TRBV7-8 and TRBJ1-1, with D possibly being TRBD1 (6 bases). This CDR3 spans 15 amino acids. V was cut by 5 bases and J by 1 base, with 14 bases left in between. The germline V gene encodes CDR1 SGHVS and CDR2 FQNEAQ.

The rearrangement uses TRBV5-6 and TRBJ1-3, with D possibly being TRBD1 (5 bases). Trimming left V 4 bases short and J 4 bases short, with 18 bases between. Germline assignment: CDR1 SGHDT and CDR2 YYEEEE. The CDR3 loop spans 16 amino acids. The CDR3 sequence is CASSRIRAFTGNTIYF. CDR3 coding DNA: TGTGCCAGCAGCCGAATCAGGGCTTTTACGGGAAACACCATATATTTT.

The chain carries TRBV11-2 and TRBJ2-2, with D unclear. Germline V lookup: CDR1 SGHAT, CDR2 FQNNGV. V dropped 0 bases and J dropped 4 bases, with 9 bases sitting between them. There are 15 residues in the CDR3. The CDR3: CASSLDETPTGELFF. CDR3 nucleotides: TGTGCCAGCAGCTTAGATGAGACTCCCACCGGGGAGCTGTTTTTT.

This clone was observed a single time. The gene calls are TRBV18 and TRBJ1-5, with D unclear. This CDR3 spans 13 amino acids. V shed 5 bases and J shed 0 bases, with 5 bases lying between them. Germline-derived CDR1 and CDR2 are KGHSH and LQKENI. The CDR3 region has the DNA TGTGCCAGCTCAGCGTATAGCAATCAGCCCCAGCATTTT. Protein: CASSAYSNQPQHF.

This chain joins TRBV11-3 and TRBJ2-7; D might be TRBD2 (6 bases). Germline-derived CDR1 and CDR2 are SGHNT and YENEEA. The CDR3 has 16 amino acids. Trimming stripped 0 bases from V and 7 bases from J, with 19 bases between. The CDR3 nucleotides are TGTGCCAGCAGCTTAGAAGGCAGGGCCCTCCGGGGGGAGCAGTACTTC. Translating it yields CASSLEGRALRGEQYF.

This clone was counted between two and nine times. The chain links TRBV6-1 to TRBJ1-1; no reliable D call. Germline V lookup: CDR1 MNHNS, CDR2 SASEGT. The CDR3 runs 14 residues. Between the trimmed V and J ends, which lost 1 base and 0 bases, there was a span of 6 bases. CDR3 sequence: CASSEGQVNTEAFF. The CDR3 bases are TGTGCCAGCAGTGAAGGGCAGGTGAACACTGAAGCTTTCTTT.

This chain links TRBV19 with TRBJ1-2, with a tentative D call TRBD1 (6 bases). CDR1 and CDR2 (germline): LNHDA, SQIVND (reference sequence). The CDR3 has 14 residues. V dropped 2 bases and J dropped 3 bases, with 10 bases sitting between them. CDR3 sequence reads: CASSIQGIDYGYTF. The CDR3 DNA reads TGTGCCAGTAGTATACAGGGGATTGACTATGGCTACACCTTC.

Here the CDR3 DNA reads TGTGCCAGCAGCCCCAATAGAGGCGGGAACTACAATGAGCAGTTCTTC. It codes for CASSPNRGGNYNEQFF. The V call is TRBV7-9, the J call TRBJ2-1; TRBD2 might be the D (6 bases). The CDR3 consists of 16 residues. Trimming left V 5 bases short and J 3 bases short, with 17 bases between. Germline values: CDR1 SEHNR, CDR2 FQNEAQ (reference sequence).

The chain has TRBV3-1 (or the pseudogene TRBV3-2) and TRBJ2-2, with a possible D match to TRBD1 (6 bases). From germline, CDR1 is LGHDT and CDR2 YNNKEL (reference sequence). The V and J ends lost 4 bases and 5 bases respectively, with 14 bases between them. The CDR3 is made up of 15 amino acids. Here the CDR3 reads CASSLRQAGTGELFF. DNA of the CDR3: TGTGCCAGCAGCCTCAGACAGGCTGGGACCGGGGAGCTGTTTTTT.

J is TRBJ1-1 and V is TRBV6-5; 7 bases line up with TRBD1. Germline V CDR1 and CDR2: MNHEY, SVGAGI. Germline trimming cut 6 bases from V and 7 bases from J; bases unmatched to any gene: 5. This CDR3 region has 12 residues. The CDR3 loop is CASRRGLDEAFF. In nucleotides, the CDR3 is TGTGCCAGCAGAAGGGGGCTCGATGAAGCTTTCTTT.

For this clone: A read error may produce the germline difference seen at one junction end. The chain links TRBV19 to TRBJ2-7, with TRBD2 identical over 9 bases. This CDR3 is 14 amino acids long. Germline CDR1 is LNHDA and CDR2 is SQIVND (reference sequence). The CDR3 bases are TGTGCCAGTAGAATAGCGGGAGACGGGTACGAGCAGTACTTC. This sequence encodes CASRIAGDGYEQYF.

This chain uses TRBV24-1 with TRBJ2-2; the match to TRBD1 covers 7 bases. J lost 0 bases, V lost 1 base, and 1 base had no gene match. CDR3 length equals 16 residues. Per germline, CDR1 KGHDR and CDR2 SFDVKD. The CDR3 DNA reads TGTGCCACCAGTGATTTCGGGACAGCGAACACCGGGGAGCTGTTTTTT. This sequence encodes CATSDFGTANTGELFF.

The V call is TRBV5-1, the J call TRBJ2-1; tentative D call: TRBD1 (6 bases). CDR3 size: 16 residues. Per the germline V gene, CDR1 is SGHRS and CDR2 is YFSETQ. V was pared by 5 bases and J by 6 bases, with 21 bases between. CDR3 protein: CASSSNAGVAPNEQFF. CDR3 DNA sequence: TGCGCCAGCAGTTCCAATGCAGGGGTAGCCCCCAATGAGCAGTTCTTC.

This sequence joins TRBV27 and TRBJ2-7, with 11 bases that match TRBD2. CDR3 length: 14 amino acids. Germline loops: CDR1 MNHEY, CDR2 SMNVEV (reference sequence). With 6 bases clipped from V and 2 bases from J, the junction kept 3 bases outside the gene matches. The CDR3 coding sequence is TGTGCCAGCAGCGGGACTAGCGGAGCCTACGAGCAGTACTTC. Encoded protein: CASSGTSGAYEQYF.

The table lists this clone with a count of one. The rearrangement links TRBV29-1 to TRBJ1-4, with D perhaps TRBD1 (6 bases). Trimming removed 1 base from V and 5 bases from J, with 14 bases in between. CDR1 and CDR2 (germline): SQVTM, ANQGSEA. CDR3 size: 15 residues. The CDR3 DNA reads TGCAGCGTTGAAGGCCTACAGGGCGTCAATGAAAAACTGTTTTTT. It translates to CSVEGLQGVNEKLFF.

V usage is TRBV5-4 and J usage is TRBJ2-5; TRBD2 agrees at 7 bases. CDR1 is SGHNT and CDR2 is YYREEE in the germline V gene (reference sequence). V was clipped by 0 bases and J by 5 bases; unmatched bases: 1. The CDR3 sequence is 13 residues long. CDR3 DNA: TGTGCCAGCAGCTTGGCCGGGGGGGAGACCCAGTACTTC. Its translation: CASSLAGGETQYF.

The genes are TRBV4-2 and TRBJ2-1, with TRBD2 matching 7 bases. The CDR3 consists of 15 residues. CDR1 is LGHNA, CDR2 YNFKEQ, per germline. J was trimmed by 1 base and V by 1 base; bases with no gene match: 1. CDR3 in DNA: TGTGCCAGCAGCCAAGCACTAGCGTCCTACAATGAGCAGTTCTTC. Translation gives CASSQALASYNEQFF.

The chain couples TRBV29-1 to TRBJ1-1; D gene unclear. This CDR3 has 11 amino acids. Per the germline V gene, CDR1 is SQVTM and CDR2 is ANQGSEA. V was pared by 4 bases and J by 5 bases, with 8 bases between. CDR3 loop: CSVVSRTEAFF. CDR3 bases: TGCAGCGTTGTCTCGAGGACTGAAGCTTTCTTT.

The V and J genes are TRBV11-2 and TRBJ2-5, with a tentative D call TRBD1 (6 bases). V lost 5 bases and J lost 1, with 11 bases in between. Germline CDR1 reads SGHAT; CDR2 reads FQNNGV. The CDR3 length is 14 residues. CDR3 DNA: TGTGCCAGCAGCCCCCTAGGGGGCCAAGAGACCCAGTACTTC. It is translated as CASSPLGGQETQYF.

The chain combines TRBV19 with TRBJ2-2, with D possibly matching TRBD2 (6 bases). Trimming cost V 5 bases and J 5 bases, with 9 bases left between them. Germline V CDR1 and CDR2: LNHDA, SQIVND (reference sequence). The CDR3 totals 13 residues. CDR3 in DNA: TGTGCCAGTAGTCACGGGGGAACCGGGGAGCTGTTTTTT. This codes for CASSHGGTGELFF.

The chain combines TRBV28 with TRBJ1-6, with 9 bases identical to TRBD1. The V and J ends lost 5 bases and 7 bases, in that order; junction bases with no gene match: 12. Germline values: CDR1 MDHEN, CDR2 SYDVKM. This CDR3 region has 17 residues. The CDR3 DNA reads TGTGCCAGCAGTCCGGGGACAGGGTCGGGTAGGAATTCACCCCTCCACTTT. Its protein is CASSPGTGSGRNSPLHF.

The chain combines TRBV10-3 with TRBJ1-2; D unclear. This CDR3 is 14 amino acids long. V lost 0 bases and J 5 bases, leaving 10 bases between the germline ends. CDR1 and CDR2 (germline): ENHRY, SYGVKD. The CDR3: CAISESEGRYGYTF. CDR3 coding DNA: TGTGCCATCAGTGAGTCGGAGGGCAGATATGGCTACACCTTC.

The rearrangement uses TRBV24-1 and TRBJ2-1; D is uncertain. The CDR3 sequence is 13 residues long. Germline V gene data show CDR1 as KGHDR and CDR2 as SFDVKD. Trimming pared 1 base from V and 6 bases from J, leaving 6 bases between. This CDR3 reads CATSDFPSNEQFF. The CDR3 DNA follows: TGTGCCACCAGTGATTTTCCCAGCAATGAGCAGTTCTTC.

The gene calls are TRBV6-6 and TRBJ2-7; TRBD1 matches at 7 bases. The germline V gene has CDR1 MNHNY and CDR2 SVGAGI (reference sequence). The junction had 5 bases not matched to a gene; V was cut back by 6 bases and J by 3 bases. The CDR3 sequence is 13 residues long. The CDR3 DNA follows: TGTGCCAGCAGCTGGGACAGCCACTACGAGCAGTACGTC. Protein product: CASSWDSHYEQYV.

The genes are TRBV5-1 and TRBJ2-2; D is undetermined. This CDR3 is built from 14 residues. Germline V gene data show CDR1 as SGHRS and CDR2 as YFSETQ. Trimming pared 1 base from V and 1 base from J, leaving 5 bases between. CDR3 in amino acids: CASSLSLNTGELFF. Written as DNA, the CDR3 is TGCGCCAGCAGCTTGAGCCTGAACACCGGGGAGCTGTTTTTT.

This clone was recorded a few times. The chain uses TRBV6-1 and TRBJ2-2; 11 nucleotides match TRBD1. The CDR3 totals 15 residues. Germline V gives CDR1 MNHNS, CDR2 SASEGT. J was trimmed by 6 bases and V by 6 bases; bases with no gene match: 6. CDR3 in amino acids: CASRWTGGISGELFF. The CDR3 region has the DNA TGTGCCAGCAGATGGACAGGGGGCATCTCCGGGGAGCTGTTTTTT.

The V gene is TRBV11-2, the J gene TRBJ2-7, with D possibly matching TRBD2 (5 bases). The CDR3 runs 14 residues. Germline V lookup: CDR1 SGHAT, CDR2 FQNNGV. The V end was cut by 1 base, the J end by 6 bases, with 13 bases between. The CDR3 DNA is TGTGCCAGCAGCTTAGCCCCGGGCGGGTTCGAGCAGTACTTC. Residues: CASSLAPGGFEQYF.

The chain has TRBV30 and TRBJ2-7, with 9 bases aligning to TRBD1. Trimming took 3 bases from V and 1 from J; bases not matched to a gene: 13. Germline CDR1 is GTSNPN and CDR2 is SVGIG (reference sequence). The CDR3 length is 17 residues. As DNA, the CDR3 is TGTGCCTGGAGCCGATTGGCGTGGGGACAGGGTTCCTACGAGCAGTACTTC. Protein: CAWSRLAWGQGSYEQYF.

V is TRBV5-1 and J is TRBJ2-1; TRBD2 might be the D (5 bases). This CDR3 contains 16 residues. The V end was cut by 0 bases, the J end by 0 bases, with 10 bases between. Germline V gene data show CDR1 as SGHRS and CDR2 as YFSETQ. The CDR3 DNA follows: TGCGCCAGCAGCTTGGCCAGCGGAAGCTCCTACAATGAGCAGTTCTTC. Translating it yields CASSLASGSSYNEQFF. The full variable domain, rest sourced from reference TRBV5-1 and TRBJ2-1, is KAGVTQTPRYLIKTRGQQVTLSCSPISGHRSVSWYQQTPGQGLQFLFEYFSETQRNKGNFPGRFSGRQFSNSRSEMNVSTLELGDSALYLCASSLASGSSYNEQFFGPGTRLTVL.

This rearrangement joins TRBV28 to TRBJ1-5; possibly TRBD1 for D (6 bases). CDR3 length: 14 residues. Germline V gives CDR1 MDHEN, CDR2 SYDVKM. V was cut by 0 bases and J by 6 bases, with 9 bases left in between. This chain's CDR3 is CASSLWAGAQPQHF. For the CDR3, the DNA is TGTGCCAGCAGTTTATGGGCAGGGGCTCAGCCCCAGCATTTT.

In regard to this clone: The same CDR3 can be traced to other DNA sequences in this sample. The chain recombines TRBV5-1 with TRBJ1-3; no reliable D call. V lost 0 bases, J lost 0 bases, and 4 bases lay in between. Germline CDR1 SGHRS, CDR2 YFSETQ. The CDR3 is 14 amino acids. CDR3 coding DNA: TGCGCCAGCAGCTTGGACAGCTCTGGAAACACCATATATTTT. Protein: CASSLDSSGNTIYF.